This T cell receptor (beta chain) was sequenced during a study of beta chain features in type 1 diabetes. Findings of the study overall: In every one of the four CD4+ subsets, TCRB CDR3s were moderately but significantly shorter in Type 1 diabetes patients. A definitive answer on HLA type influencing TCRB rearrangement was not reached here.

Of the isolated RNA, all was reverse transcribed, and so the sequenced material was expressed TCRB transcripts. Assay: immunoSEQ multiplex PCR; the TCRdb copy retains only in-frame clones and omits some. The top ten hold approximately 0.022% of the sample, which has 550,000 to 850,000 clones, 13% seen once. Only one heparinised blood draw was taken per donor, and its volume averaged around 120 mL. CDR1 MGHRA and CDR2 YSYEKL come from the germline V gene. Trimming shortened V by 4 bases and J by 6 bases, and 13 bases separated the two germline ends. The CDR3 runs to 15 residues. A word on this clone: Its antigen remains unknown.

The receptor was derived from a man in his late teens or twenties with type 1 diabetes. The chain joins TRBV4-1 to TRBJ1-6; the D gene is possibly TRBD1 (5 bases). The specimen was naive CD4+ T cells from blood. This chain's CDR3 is CASSRGAGSNSPLHF. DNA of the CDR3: TGCGCCAGCAGCCGAGGGGCCGGGAGTAATTCACCCCTCCACTTT.